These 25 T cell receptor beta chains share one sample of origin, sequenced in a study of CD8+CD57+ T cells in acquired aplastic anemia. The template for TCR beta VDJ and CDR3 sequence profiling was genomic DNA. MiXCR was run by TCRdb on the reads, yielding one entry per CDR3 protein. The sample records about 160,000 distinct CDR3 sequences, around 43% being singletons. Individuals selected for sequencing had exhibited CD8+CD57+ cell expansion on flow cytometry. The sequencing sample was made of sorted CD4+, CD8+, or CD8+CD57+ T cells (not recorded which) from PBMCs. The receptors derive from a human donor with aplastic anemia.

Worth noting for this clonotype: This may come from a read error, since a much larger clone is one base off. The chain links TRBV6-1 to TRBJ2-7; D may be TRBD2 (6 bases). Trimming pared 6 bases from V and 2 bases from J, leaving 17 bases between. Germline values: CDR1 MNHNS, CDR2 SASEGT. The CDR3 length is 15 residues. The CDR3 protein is CASSTEGGGTYEQYV. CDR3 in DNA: TGTGCCAGCAGCACGGAGGGAGGAGGGACCTACGAGCAGTACGTC.

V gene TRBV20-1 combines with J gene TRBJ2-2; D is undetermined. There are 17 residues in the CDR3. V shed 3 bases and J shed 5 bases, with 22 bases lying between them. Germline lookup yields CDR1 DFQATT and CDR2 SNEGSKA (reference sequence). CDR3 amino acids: CSARSSEDSWGTGELFF. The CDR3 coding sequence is TGCAGTGCTAGGAGTTCTGAGGATTCCTGGGGTACCGGGGAGCTGTTTTTT.

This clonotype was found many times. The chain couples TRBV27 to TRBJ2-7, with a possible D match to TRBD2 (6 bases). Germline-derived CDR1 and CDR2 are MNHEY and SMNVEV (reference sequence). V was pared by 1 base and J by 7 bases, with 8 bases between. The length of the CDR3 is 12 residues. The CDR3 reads CASSLFGGEQYF. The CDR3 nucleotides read TGTGCCAGCAGTTTATTTGGGGGGGAGCAGTACTTC.

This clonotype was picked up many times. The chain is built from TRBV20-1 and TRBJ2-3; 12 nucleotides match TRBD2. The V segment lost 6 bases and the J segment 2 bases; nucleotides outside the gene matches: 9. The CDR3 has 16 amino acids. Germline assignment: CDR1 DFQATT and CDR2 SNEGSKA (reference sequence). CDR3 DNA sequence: TGCAGTGCCCACCGACTAGCGGGGGACCCCACAGATACGCAGTATTTT. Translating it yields CSAHRLAGDPTDTQYF.

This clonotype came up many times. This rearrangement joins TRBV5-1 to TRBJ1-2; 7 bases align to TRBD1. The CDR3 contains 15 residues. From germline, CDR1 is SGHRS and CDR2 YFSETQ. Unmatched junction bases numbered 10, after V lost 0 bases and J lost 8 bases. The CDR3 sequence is CASSLDRGLLGGYTF. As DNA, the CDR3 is TGCGCCAGCAGCTTGGACAGGGGTCTTCTGGGAGGCTACACCTTC.

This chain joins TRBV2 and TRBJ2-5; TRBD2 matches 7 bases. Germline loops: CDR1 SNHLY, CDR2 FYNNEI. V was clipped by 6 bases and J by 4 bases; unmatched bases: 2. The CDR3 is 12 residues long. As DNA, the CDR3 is TGTGCCAGCAGGTGGGAGGGAGAGACCCAGTACTTC. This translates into CASRWEGETQYF.

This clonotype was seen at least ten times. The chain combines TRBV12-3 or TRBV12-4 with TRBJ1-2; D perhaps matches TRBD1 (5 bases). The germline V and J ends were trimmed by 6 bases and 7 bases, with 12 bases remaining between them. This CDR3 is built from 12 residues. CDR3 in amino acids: CASRATGIGYTF. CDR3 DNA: TGTGCCAGCAGAGCAACAGGAATTGGCTACACCTTC.

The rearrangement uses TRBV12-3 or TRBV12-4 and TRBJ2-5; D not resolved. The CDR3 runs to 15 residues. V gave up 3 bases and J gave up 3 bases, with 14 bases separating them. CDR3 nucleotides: TGTGCCAGCAGTTTTGCGGCCGAGGTCAAAGAGACCCAGTACTTC. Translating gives CASSFAAEVKETQYF.

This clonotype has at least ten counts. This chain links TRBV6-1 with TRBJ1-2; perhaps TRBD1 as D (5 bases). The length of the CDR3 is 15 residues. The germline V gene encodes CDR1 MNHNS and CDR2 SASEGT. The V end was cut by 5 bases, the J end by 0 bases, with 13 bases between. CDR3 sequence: CASSPQGFPNYGYTF. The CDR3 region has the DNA TGTGCCAGCAGTCCCCAGGGATTTCCTAACTATGGCTACACCTTC.

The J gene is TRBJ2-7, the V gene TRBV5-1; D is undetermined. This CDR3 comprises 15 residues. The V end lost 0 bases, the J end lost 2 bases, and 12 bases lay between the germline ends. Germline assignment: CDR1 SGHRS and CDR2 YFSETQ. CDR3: CASSLGGSQAYEQYF. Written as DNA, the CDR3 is TGCGCCAGCAGCTTGGGGGGAAGCCAGGCCTACGAGCAGTACTTC.

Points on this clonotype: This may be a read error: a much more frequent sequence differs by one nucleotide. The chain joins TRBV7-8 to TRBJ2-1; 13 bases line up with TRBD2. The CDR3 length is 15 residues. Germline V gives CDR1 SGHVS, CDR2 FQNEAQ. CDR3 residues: CDSSLLGGTSGIPFF. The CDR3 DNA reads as TGTGACAGCAGCTTACTCGGGGGGACTAGCGGGATTCCGTTCTTC.

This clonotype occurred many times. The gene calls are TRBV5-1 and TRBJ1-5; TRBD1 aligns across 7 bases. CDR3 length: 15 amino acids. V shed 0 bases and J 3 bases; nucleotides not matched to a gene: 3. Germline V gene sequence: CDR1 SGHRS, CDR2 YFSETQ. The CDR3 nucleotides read TGCGCCAGCAGCTTGGGACAGGGCGACAATCAGCCCCAGCATTTT. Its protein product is CASSLGQGDNQPQHF.

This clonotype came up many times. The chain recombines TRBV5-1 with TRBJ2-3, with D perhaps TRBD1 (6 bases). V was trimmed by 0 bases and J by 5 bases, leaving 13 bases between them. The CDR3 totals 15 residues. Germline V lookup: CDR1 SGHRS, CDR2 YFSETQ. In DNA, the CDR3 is TGCGCCAGCAGCTTGGATGGCTTACAGGGAGATACGCAGTATTTT. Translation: CASSLDGLQGDTQYF.

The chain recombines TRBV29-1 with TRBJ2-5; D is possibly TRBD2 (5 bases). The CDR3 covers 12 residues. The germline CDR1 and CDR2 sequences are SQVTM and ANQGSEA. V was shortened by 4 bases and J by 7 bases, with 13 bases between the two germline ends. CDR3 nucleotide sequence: TGCAGCGTTGTGGGCAGCGGACCGACCCAGTACTTC. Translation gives CSVVGSGPTQYF.

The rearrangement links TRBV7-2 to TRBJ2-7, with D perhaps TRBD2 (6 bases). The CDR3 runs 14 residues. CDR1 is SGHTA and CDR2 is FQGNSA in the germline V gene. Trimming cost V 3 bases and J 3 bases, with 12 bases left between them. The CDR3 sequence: CASSFGRGNYEQYF. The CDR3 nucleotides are TGTGCCAGCAGCTTTGGCCGGGGGAACTACGAGCAGTACTTC.

For the CDR3, the DNA is TGCAGTGCTCGAGCGGGGCAGACAAACACCGGGGAGCTGTTTTTT. Protein: CSARAGQTNTGELFF. The V and J genes are TRBV20-1 and TRBJ2-2; 7 bases map to TRBD2. The germline V gene has CDR1 DFQATT and CDR2 SNEGSKA (reference sequence). The CDR3 has 15 amino acids. V trimming: 5 bases; J trimming: 2 bases; junction bases outside the gene matches: 8.

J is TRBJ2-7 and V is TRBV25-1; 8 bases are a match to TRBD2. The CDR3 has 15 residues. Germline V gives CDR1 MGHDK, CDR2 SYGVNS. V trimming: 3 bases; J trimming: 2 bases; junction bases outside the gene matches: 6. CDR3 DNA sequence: TGTGCCAGCAGTGATTTGGGTAGCGGGACCTACGAGCAGTACTTC. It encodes CASSDLGSGTYEQYF.

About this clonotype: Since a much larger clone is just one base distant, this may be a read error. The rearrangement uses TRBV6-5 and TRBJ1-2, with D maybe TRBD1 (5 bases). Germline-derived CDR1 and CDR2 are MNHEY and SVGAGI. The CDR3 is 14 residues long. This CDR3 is CASSYEGSNCGYTF. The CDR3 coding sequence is TGTGCCAGCAGTTACGAGGGGAGTAACTGTGGCTACACCTTC.

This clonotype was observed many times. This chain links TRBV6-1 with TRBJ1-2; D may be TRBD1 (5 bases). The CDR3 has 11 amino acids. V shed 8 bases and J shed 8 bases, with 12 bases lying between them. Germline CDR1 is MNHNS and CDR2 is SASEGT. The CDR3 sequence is CASGDGLGYTF. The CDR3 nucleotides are TGTGCCAGCGGGGACGGTCTCGGCTACACCTTC.

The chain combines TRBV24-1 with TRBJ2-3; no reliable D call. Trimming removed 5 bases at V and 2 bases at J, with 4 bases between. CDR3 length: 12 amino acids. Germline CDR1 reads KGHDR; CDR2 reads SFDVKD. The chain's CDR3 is CATSGTTDTQYF. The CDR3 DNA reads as TGTGCCACCAGTGGAACCACAGATACGCAGTATTTT.

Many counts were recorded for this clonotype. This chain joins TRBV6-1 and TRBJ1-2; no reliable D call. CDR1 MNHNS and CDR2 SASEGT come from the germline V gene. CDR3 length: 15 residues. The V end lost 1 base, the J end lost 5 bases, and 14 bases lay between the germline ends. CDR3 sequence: CASSEGSGVSYGYTF. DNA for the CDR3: TGTGCCAGCAGTGAAGGTTCCGGAGTCTCATATGGCTACACCTTC.

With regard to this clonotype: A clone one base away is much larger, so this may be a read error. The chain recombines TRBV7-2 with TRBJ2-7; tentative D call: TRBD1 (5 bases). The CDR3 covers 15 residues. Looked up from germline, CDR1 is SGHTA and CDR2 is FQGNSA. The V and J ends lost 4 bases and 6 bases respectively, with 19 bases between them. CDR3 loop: CASSYSPLGQVEQYF. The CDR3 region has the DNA TGTGCCAGCAGCTATTCCCCGTTGGGGCAGGTCGAGCAGTACTTC.

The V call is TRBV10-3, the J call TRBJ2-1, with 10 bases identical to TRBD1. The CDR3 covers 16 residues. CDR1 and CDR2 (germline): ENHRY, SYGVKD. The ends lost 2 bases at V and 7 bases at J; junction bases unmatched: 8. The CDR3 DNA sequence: TGTGCCATCAGTGAGCCTGGACAGGGGGTAGGTAATGAGCAGTTCTTC. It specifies CAISEPGQGVGNEQFF.

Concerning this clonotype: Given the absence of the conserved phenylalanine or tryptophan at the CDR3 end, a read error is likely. The CDR3 DNA reads TGTGCCACCAGTGACCCTGGACAGGGTGTAGAGACCCAGTACCTC. Protein sequence: CATSDPGQGVETQYL. The rearrangement joins TRBV24-1 to TRBJ2-5; TRBD1 aligns across 8 bases. The CDR3 totals 15 residues. The junction had 7 bases not matched to a gene; V was cut back by 4 bases and J by 4 bases. CDR1 KGHDR and CDR2 SFDVKD come from the germline V gene.

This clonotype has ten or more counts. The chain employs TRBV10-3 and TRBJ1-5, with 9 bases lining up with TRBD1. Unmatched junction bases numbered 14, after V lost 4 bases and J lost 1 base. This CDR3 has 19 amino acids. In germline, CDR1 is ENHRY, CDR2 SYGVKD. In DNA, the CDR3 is TGTGCCATCAGTGGGGGACCGGGACAGGGTGGGAGAAGCAATCAGCCCCAGCATTTT. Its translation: CAISGGPGQGGRSNQPQHF.